Presented here are 14 T cell receptor beta chains from one specimen sequenced in a study of T cells after somatic rescue of genetic block. Sequencing was performed with immunoSEQ multiplex PCR; in TCRdb, only in-frame clones are kept and a portion is missing. The sample yields 55,000 to 70,000 clones, 80% to 95% seen once. Sequenced material: peripheral blood mononuclear cells (PBMCs). Receptors originate from a man aged 40-50 years.

The chain uses TRBV20-1 and TRBJ1-5; TRBD1 is a possible D gene (5 bases). From germline, CDR1 is DFQATT and CDR2 SNEGSKA (reference sequence). Trimming pared 6 bases from V and 14 bases from J, leaving 17 bases between. This CDR3 region has 11 residues. As DNA, the CDR3 is TGCAGTGCCCAAAGGGGCAGGGCCGAGCATTTT. Protein product: CSAQRGRAEHF.

The chain has TRBV4-1 and TRBJ2-2; D is unresolved. The V gene's germline CDR1 is MGHRA and CDR2 YSYEKL. The V gene lost 5 bases and the J gene lost 2 bases, with 6 bases spanning the gap. The length of the CDR3 is 13 residues. The chain's CDR3 is CASSKINTGELFF. CDR3 sequence (DNA): TGCGCCAGCAGCAAAATTAACACCGGGGAGCTGTTTTTT.

The rearrangement uses TRBV29-1 and TRBJ1-2; D gene ambiguous. CDR1 and CDR2 (germline): SQVTM, ANQGSEA. CDR3 length: 12 amino acids. V was cut by 4 bases and J by 8 bases, with 14 bases left in between. For the CDR3, the DNA is TGCAGCGTTGTGGAGGCATCCAAGGGCTACACCTTC. Encoded protein: CSVVEASKGYTF.

The chain employs TRBV15 and TRBJ2-1, with D tentatively TRBD2 (6 bases). The germline V and J ends were trimmed by 4 bases and 12 bases, with 13 bases remaining between them. Germline V lookup: CDR1 LNHNV, CDR2 YYDKDF (reference sequence). There are 12 residues in the CDR3. Written as DNA, the CDR3 is TGTGCCACCAGCAAACGGGACTCCCGGCAGTTCTTC. Its translation is CATSKRDSRQFF.

The chain uses TRBV10-1 and TRBJ2-7, with D perhaps TRBD1 (5 bases). CDR1 is WNHNN, CDR2 SYGVQD, per germline (reference sequence). The CDR3 sequence is 16 residues long. V dropped 3 bases and J dropped 6 bases, with 21 bases sitting between them. The CDR3 bases are TGCGCCAGCAGTGATCCAAGGGGCCAAAATGTAGGCGAGCAGTACTTC. It is translated as CASSDPRGQNVGEQYF.

The rearrangement joins TRBV19 to TRBJ1-2; D perhaps matches TRBD1 (6 bases). The V and J ends lost 6 bases and 1 base respectively, with 9 bases between them. Germline CDR1 LNHDA, CDR2 SQIVND (reference sequence). The CDR3 extends over 13 amino acids. The chain's CDR3 is CASSGGDNYGYTF. CDR3 bases: TGTGCCAGTAGCGGGGGCGATAACTATGGCTACACCTTC.

This clone occurred once. The sample holds other DNA sequences that translate to the same CDR3. CDR3 residues: CASSVGPTYEQYF. The CDR3 bases are TGTGCCAGCAGCGTGGGTCCGACCTACGAGCAGTACTTC. V is TRBV9 and J is TRBJ2-7; D call uncertain. Germline CDR1 and CDR2: SGDLS and YYNGEE. The CDR3 runs to 13 residues. Trimming took 2 bases from V and 2 from J, leaving 8 bases between them.

Points on this clone: The same CDR3 can be traced to other DNA sequences in this sample. The CDR3 loop reads CAWSGQGSSGANVLTF. As DNA, the CDR3 is TGTGCCTGGAGCGGACAGGGCAGCTCTGGGGCCAACGTCCTGACTTTC. The V gene is TRBV30, the J gene TRBJ2-6, with 8 bases fitting TRBD1. After removal of 3 bases from V and 0 bases from J, the junction contained 4 bases not matched to a gene. The CDR3 loop spans 16 amino acids. Germline CDR1 reads GTSNPN; CDR2 reads SVGIG (reference sequence).

V is TRBV19 and J is TRBJ1-6; 8 bases fit TRBD1. The CDR3 loop spans 15 amino acids. J was trimmed by 10 bases and V by 1 base; bases with no gene match: 6. Germline CDR1 is LNHDA and CDR2 is SQIVND (reference sequence). The CDR3 here is CASSIAGQGFSPLHF. The CDR3 bases are TGTGCCAGTAGTATAGCTGGACAGGGTTTCTCACCCCTCCACTTT.

The CDR3 here is CASSLGSLFYNSPLHF. CDR3 bases: TGTGCCAGCAGCTTGGGCAGTCTTTTCTATAATTCACCCCTCCACTTT. The chain recombines TRBV11-2 with TRBJ1-6; no clear D gene. Germline V lookup: CDR1 SGHAT, CDR2 FQNNGV. Trimming left V 3 bases short and J 3 bases short, with 12 bases between. The CDR3 runs 16 residues.

The chain employs TRBV2 and TRBJ1-1, with D possibly TRBD1 on 5 matching bases. Germline V gene lookup returns CDR1 SNHLY and CDR2 FYNNEI. With 5 bases removed from V and 6 bases from J, the gap between germline ends came to 13 bases. This CDR3 region has 13 residues. CDR3 nucleotide sequence: TGTGCCAGCAGTTACACGGGGCAAGCTGAAGCTTTCTTT. Amino acids: CASSYTGQAEAFF.

The chain uses TRBV19 and TRBJ2-2, with D possibly matching TRBD1 (6 bases). V gave up 5 bases and J gave up 7 bases, with 11 bases separating them. This CDR3 is built from 13 residues. CDR1 is LNHDA and CDR2 is SQIVND in the germline V gene (reference sequence). CDR3 nucleotide sequence: TGTGCCAGTAGTGCTCAGGGGATCGGGGAGCTGTTTTTT. Its protein is CASSAQGIGELFF. The entire variable domain, with the rest obtained from reference TRBV19 and TRBJ2-2, is as follows: DGGITQSPKYLFRKEGQNVTLSCEQNLNHDAMYWYRQDPGQGLRLIYYSQIVNDFQKGDIAEGYSVSREKKESFPLTVTSAQKNPTAFYLCASSAQGIGELFFGEGSRLTVL.

The chain recombines TRBV7-6 with TRBJ2-5; 10 nucleotides agree with TRBD2. The tail of the sequence fits TRBJ2-7 better, so the J call may be wrong. The CDR3 spans 15 residues. Germline CDR1 and CDR2: SGHVS and FNYEAQ. CDR3 amino acids: CASSVTSGDNYEQYF. CDR3 nucleotide sequence: TGTGCCAGCAGCGTTACTAGCGGGGATAACTACGAGCAGTACTTC.

The chain couples TRBV28 to TRBJ2-2; D not certain. Germline V lookup: CDR1 MDHEN, CDR2 SYDVKM. The CDR3 runs to 12 residues. V was trimmed by 6 bases and J by 4 bases, leaving 6 bases between them. CDR3 region: CASSLSTGELFF. The CDR3 coding sequence is TGTGCCAGCAGCCTCTCCACCGGGGAGCTGTTTTTT. The full variable domain, in which reference TRBV28 and TRBJ2-2 provide the parts outside the CDR3, is DVKVTQSSRYLVKRTGEKVFLECVQDMDHENMFWYRQDPGLGLRLIYFSYDVKMKEKGDIPEGYSVSREKKERFSLILESASTNQTSMYLCASSLSTGELFFGEGSRLTVL.